This is a list of T cell receptor beta chains from one sample in a study of neurological immune-mediated disorders. One entry per CDR3 protein results from TCRdb running MiXCR on the 5' RACE reads. Here the sample spans tens of thousands of distinct CDR3 sequences, 4% to 5.5% being singletons. Specimen: PBMCs. Receptors originate from a woman in her sixties with multiple sclerosis. CDR3s include the opening cysteine and the closing phenylalanine or tryptophan. The D gene is left open where the match is weak. The listing skips clone size in some rows; elsewhere it reads once, few, many or a size class.

v_call: TRBV28; clone_size: NA; j_call: TRBJ2-2; d_call: NA; cdr3_length: 15; cdr3_nt: TGTGCCAGCAGTTTTGGCGGGGCAAACACCGGGGAGCTGTTTTTT; cdr3_aa: CASSFGGANTGELFF
v_call: TRBV21-1; clone_size: NA; j_call: TRBJ2-1; d_call: NA; cdr3_length: 11; cdr3_nt: TGTGCCAGCACCCCAGGGAATGAGCAGTTCTTC; cdr3_aa: CASTPGNEQFF
v_call: TRBV24-1; clone_size: many; j_call: TRBJ2-1; d_call: TRBD2; cdr3_length: 15; cdr3_nt: TGTGCCACCAGTGATGGACTAGCGGGGGGCAATGAGCAGTTCTTC; cdr3_aa: CATSDGLAGGNEQFF
v_call: TRBV6-5; clone_size: many; j_call: TRBJ2-1; d_call: NA; cdr3_length: 15; cdr3_nt: TGTGCCAGCAGACGCGAGATTAGCTCCTACAATGAGCAGTTCTTC; cdr3_aa: CASRREISSYNEQFF
v_call: TRBV5-1; clone_size: many; j_call: TRBJ2-3; d_call: TRBD2; cdr3_length: 14; cdr3_nt: TGCGCCAGCAGCTTGGGCGGGAGTCCAGATACGCAGTATTTT; cdr3_aa: CASSLGGSPDTQYF
v_call: TRBV10-3; clone_size: medium-sized; j_call: TRBJ1-6; d_call: TRBD1; cdr3_length: 19; cdr3_nt: TGTGCCATCAGTGAGTCGTTGAGGCGAGGGGGCGCGAGTAATTCACCCCTCCACTTT; cdr3_aa: CAISESLRRGGASNSPLHF
v_call: TRBV3-1; clone_size: NA; j_call: TRBJ2-1; d_call: TRBD2; cdr3_length: 17; cdr3_nt: TGTGCCAGCAGCCAAGTCTTCCGGGAGGGCCTTTGGAATGAGCAGTTCTTC; cdr3_aa: CASSQVFREGLWNEQFF
v_call: TRBV4-1; clone_size: many; j_call: TRBJ1-6; d_call: NA; cdr3_length: 15; cdr3_nt: TGCGCCAGCAGCCTCTTCGCAGGGATTAATTCACCCCTCCACTTT; cdr3_aa: CASSLFAGINSPLHF
v_call: TRBV11-2; clone_size: NA; j_call: TRBJ2-3; d_call: NA; cdr3_length: 16; cdr3_nt: TGTGCCAGCAGCTTCAATTCAGCAGGCAGCACAGATACGCAGTATTTT; cdr3_aa: CASSFNSAGSTDTQYF
v_call: TRBV6-5; clone_size: many; j_call: TRBJ1-5; d_call: NA; cdr3_length: 13; cdr3_nt: TGTGCCAGCAGGCCTAACAGGAATCAGCCCCAGCATTTT; cdr3_aa: CASRPNRNQPQHF
v_call: TRBV5-1; clone_size: NA; j_call: TRBJ1-4; d_call: NA; cdr3_length: 14; cdr3_nt: TGCACCAGCAGCTCCCGGGGCCGAAATGAAAAACTGTTTTTT; cdr3_aa: CTSSSRGRNEKLFF
v_call: TRBV20-1; clone_size: many; j_call: TRBJ2-2; d_call: TRBD2; cdr3_length: 14; cdr3_nt: TGCAGTGCCCATAGCGGGGGGGCCGGCGGGGAGCTGTTTTTT; cdr3_aa: CSAHSGGAGGELFF
v_call: TRBV20-1; clone_size: many; j_call: TRBJ2-3; d_call: NA; cdr3_length: 12; cdr3_nt: TGCAGTGCTAGAGGCACGGCAGATACGCAGTATTTT; cdr3_aa: CSARGTADTQYF
v_call: TRBV3-1; clone_size: NA; j_call: TRBJ2-1; d_call: TRBD1; cdr3_length: 16; cdr3_nt: TGTGCCAGCAGCCAAGGGGTCCGGGACAGGGTCAATGAGCAGTTCTTC; cdr3_aa: CASSQGVRDRVNEQFF
v_call: TRBV7-6; clone_size: many; j_call: TRBJ2-3; d_call: NA; cdr3_length: 15; cdr3_nt: TGTGCCAGCAGCGCACAGGGTCTAGACACAGATACGCAGTATTTT; cdr3_aa: CASSAQGLDTDTQYF
v_call: TRBV27; clone_size: many; j_call: TRBJ2-6; d_call: NA; cdr3_length: 13; cdr3_nt: TGTGCCAGCTGGGGGGTAGGGGCCAACGTCCTGACTTTC; cdr3_aa: CASWGVGANVLTF
v_call: TRBV10-3; clone_size: many; j_call: TRBJ2-3; d_call: TRBD2; cdr3_length: 14; cdr3_nt: TGTGCCATCAGTGAGACACGGGGGGAAGATACGCAGTATTTT; cdr3_aa: CAISETRGEDTQYF
v_call: TRBV28; clone_size: many; j_call: TRBJ1-2; d_call: NA; cdr3_length: 16; cdr3_nt: TGTGCCAGCAGTCCTCAGGACCGTACCCTTGGCTATGGCTACACCTTC; cdr3_aa: CASSPQDRTLGYGYTF
v_call: TRBV23-1; clone_size: many; j_call: TRBJ2-1; d_call: TRBD2; cdr3_length: 19; cdr3_nt: TGCGCCAGCAGTCACACCGCCCCACGCGGGAGCGCTGACTACAATGAGCAGTTCTTC; cdr3_aa: CASSHTAPRGSADYNEQFF
v_call: TRBV7-2; clone_size: NA; j_call: TRBJ2-1; d_call: TRBD2; cdr3_length: 14; cdr3_nt: TGTGCCAGCAGCTTAGGGACTAGCGGGGGGCAGCAGTTCTTC; cdr3_aa: CASSLGTSGGQQFF
v_call: TRBV12-3/TRBV12-4; clone_size: many; j_call: TRBJ2-7; d_call: NA; cdr3_length: 13; cdr3_nt: TGTGCCACGCGAGGCCAGAGCTCCTACGAGCAGTACTTC; cdr3_aa: CATRGQSSYEQYF
v_call: TRBV10-3; clone_size: few; j_call: TRBJ2-5; d_call: NA; cdr3_length: 17; cdr3_nt: TGTGCCATCAGTGAGGAACCTAGCCGTCGTGGGGTAGAGACCCAGTACTTC; cdr3_aa: CAISEEPSRRGVETQYF
v_call: TRBV9; clone_size: many; j_call: TRBJ1-5; d_call: TRBD1; cdr3_length: 14; cdr3_nt: TGTGCCAGCAGCCAGACAGGGGGAGGCCAGCCCCAGCATTTT; cdr3_aa: CASSQTGGGQPQHF
v_call: TRBV6-5; clone_size: many; j_call: TRBJ2-1; d_call: TRBD2; cdr3_length: 16; cdr3_nt: TGTGCCAGCAGTTATTTTAGCGGGAGAGGGGAGAATGAGCAGTTCTTC; cdr3_aa: CASSYFSGRGENEQFF
v_call: TRBV10-3; clone_size: many; j_call: TRBJ1-2; d_call: NA; cdr3_length: 13; cdr3_nt: TGTGCCATCAGTGAGAGGGACGGAGATGGCTACACCTTC; cdr3_aa: CAISERDGDGYTF
v_call: TRBV5-5; clone_size: few; j_call: TRBJ1-5; d_call: NA; cdr3_length: 15; cdr3_nt: TGTGCCAGCAGCTTGGATCCAGGGAGCAATCAGCCCCAGCATTTT; cdr3_aa: CASSLDPGSNQPQHF
v_call: TRBV20-1; clone_size: NA; j_call: TRBJ2-1; d_call: NA; cdr3_length: 15; cdr3_nt: TGCAGTGCTAGAAGGAGGGGGGTTTCCTACAATGAGCAGTTCTTC; cdr3_aa: CSARRRGVSYNEQFF
v_call: TRBV29-1; clone_size: many; j_call: TRBJ2-3; d_call: NA; cdr3_length: 13; cdr3_nt: TGCAGCGTTCCCGGGACTTGGACAGATACGCAGTATTTT; cdr3_aa: CSVPGTWTDTQYF
v_call: TRBV7-9; clone_size: NA; j_call: TRBJ2-2; d_call: NA; cdr3_length: 12; cdr3_nt: TGTGCCGGGGACCGGCTTCGTCCGGAGCTGTTTTTT; cdr3_aa: CAGDRLRPELFF
v_call: TRBV7-8; clone_size: many; j_call: TRBJ1-5; d_call: NA; cdr3_length: 15; cdr3_nt: TGTGCCAGCAGCTTAGCGAGATTCCGCCCCTGGCCCCAGCATTTT; cdr3_aa: CASSLARFRPWPQHF
v_call: TRBV4-1; clone_size: NA; j_call: TRBJ2-1; d_call: NA; cdr3_length: 12; cdr3_nt: TGCGCCAGCAGCTTAGTTTACGATGAGCAGTTCTTC; cdr3_aa: CASSLVYDEQFF
v_call: TRBV11-2; clone_size: many; j_call: TRBJ2-5; d_call: TRBD1; cdr3_length: 14; cdr3_nt: TGTGCCAGCAGCTTAGTAGGACAGGGACGGGCCCAGTACTTC; cdr3_aa: CASSLVGQGRAQYF
v_call: TRBV7-9; clone_size: NA; j_call: TRBJ2-2; d_call: NA; cdr3_length: 16; cdr3_nt: TGTGCCAGCAGCTTCATGGGACGCGCGAGCACCGGGGAGCTGTTTTTT; cdr3_aa: CASSFMGRASTGELFF
v_call: TRBV5-1; clone_size: many; j_call: TRBJ1-1; d_call: NA; cdr3_length: 14; cdr3_nt: TGCGCCAGCAGTGGCGTGGGCAGGGATACTGAAGCTTTCTTT; cdr3_aa: CASSGVGRDTEAFF
v_call: TRBV5-1; clone_size: few; j_call: TRBJ2-7; d_call: NA; cdr3_length: 14; cdr3_nt: TGCGCCAGCAGCTCCGGACCGGCTAACTACGAGCAGTACTTC; cdr3_aa: CASSSGPANYEQYF
v_call: TRBV11-2; clone_size: many; j_call: TRBJ2-3; d_call: NA; cdr3_length: 12; cdr3_nt: TGTGCCAGCAGCTTTAGGGCCTATACGCAGTATTTT; cdr3_aa: CASSFRAYTQYF
v_call: TRBV5-1; clone_size: many; j_call: TRBJ2-3; d_call: TRBD2; cdr3_length: 16; cdr3_nt: TGCGCCAGCCGCCTACTAGCGGGGATTTCGGGCGATACGCAGTATTTT; cdr3_aa: CASRLLAGISGDTQYF
v_call: TRBV9; clone_size: many; j_call: TRBJ2-1; d_call: NA; cdr3_length: 14; cdr3_nt: TGTGCCAGCAGCCTCGAAAGCGGGTACAATGAGCAGTTCTTC; cdr3_aa: CASSLESGYNEQFF
v_call: TRBV20-1; clone_size: NA; j_call: TRBJ2-5; d_call: NA; cdr3_length: 12; cdr3_nt: TGCAGTGCTAGTGGCGGGTACGAGACCCAGTACTTC; cdr3_aa: CSASGGYETQYF
v_call: TRBV11-1; clone_size: many; j_call: TRBJ2-1; d_call: NA; cdr3_length: 13; cdr3_nt: TGTGCCAGCAGCTTAGGACAGGACAATGAGCGGTTCTTC; cdr3_aa: CASSLGQDNERFF
v_call: TRBV7-2; clone_size: many; j_call: TRBJ2-3; d_call: TRBD2; cdr3_length: 16; cdr3_nt: TGTGCCAGCAGCACAGTTGGACTAGCGGGGATTAATACGCAGTATTTT; cdr3_aa: CASSTVGLAGINTQYF
v_call: TRBV7-7; clone_size: many; j_call: TRBJ2-5; d_call: TRBD2; cdr3_length: 15; cdr3_nt: TGTGCTAGCAGCTTCGCTAGCGGGGGGCAAGAGACCCAGTACTTC; cdr3_aa: CASSFASGGQETQYF
v_call: TRBV11-2; clone_size: many; j_call: TRBJ2-2; d_call: TRBD1; cdr3_length: 16; cdr3_nt: TGTGCCAGCAGCCCCCGACAGGGGGCGAACACCGGGGAGCTGTTTTTT; cdr3_aa: CASSPRQGANTGELFF
v_call: TRBV20-1; clone_size: NA; j_call: TRBJ2-1; d_call: TRBD2; cdr3_length: 15; cdr3_nt: TGCAGTGCCGTAAAGACTAGCGGATCCTACAATGAGCAGTTCTTC; cdr3_aa: CSAVKTSGSYNEQFF
v_call: TRBV2; clone_size: many; j_call: TRBJ1-1; d_call: NA; cdr3_length: 16; cdr3_nt: TGTGCCAGCAGTGAACGCGGAGTACGGGCGAACACTGAAGCTTTCTTT; cdr3_aa: CASSERGVRANTEAFF
v_call: TRBV7-3; clone_size: many; j_call: TRBJ1-6; d_call: NA; cdr3_length: 13; cdr3_nt: TGTGCCAGCAGCTTGGATGGTAGTTCACCCCTCCACTTT; cdr3_aa: CASSLDGSSPLHF
v_call: TRBV9; clone_size: many; j_call: TRBJ1-5; d_call: NA; cdr3_length: 15; cdr3_nt: TGTGCCAGCAGCGCCGACCTCGGTATAAATCAGCCCCAGCATTTT; cdr3_aa: CASSADLGINQPQHF
v_call: TRBV20-1; clone_size: few; j_call: TRBJ1-1; d_call: NA; cdr3_length: 13; cdr3_nt: TGCAGTGCCAGAGGGACGCGAGACACTGAAGCTTTCTTT; cdr3_aa: CSARGTRDTEAFF
v_call: TRBV7-2; clone_size: few; j_call: TRBJ1-2; d_call: NA; cdr3_length: 13; cdr3_nt: TGTGCCAGCAGCTTAGGGGCTAACTATGGCTACACCTTC; cdr3_aa: CASSLGANYGYTF
v_call: TRBV11-2; clone_size: NA; j_call: TRBJ2-3; d_call: TRBD2; cdr3_length: 16; cdr3_nt: TGTGCCAGCAGCTTAGCACTAGCGGGAGGTGGAGATACGCAGTATTTT; cdr3_aa: CASSLALAGGGDTQYF
v_call: TRBV7-4; clone_size: many; j_call: TRBJ2-7; d_call: NA; cdr3_length: 14; cdr3_nt: TGTGCCAGCAGCTTAGATCGACAGGCCTACGAGCAGTACTTC; cdr3_aa: CASSLDRQAYEQYF
v_call: TRBV20-1; clone_size: many; j_call: TRBJ2-3; d_call: TRBD2; cdr3_length: 15; cdr3_nt: TGCAGTGCTGGGGAGGGAGAGCTAACCGGGGATACGCAGTATTTT; cdr3_aa: CSAGEGELTGDTQYF
v_call: TRBV28; clone_size: many; j_call: TRBJ1-6; d_call: NA; cdr3_length: 14; cdr3_nt: TGTGCCAGCAGTTTTCAGGGATCGCGTTCACCCCTCCACTTT; cdr3_aa: CASSFQGSRSPLHF